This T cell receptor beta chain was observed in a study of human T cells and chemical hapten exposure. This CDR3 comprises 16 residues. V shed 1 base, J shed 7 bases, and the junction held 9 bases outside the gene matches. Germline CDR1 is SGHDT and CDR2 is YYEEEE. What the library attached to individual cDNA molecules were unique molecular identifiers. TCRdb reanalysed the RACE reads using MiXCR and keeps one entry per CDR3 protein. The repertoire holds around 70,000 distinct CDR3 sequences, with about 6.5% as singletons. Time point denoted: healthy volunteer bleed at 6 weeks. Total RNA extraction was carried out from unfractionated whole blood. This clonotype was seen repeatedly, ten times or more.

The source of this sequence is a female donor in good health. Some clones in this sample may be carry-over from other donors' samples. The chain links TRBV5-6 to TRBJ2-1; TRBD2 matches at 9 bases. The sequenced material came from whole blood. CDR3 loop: CASSLSPAGGLNEQFF. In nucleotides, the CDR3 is TGTGCCAGCAGCTTGAGTCCCGCGGGAGGGCTTAATGAGCAGTTCTTC. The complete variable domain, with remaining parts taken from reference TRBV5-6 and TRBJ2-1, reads DAGVTQSPTHLIKTRGQQVTLRCSPKSGHDTVSWYQQALGQGPQFIFQYYEEEERQRGNFPDRFSGHQFPNYSSELNVNALLLGDSALYLCASSLSPAGGLNEQFFGPGTRLTVL.